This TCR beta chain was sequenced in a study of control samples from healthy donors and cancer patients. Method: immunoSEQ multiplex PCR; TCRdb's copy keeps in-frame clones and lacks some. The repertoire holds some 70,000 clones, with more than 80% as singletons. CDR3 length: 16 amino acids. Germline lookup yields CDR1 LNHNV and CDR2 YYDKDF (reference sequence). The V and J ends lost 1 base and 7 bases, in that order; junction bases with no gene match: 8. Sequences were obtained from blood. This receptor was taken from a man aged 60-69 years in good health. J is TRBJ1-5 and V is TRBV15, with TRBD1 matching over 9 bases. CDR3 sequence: CATSRARTGVEQPQHF. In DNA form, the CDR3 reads TGTGCCACCAGCAGAGCACGGACAGGGGTTGAGCAGCCCCAGCATTTT. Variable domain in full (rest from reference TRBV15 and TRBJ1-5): DAMVIQNPRYQVTQFGKPVTLSCSQTLNHNVMYWYQQKSSQAPKLLFHYYDKDFNNEADTPDNFQSRRPNTSFCFLDIRSPGLGDTAMYLCATSRARTGVEQPQHFGDGTRLSIL.